This T cell receptor beta chain derives from a study of CD4 T cells in relation to SARS-CoV-2 and coronaviruses (dated by TCRdb to about 2021). Study-wide context: Across all 12 patients in the full convalescent cohort, ages ranged from roughly 20 to 72 years, with a median of 38. At the level of individual TCR clonotypes, the study evaluated whether memory CD4+ T cells crossreact between the spike proteins of SARS-CoV-2 and those of common cold coronaviruses. HLA restriction was mapped for shared crossreactive spike epitopes using patient-derived lymphoblastoid cell lines. Among the roughly twelve convalescent patients, 8 males and 4 females were included, and two of the subjects were Hispanic. Expansion assays from other donors in the study were sequenced with a different, Illumina-based TCR-beta assay. The Adaptive Biotechnologies TCR-sequencing kit was used to sequence samples from a few pre-COVID donors and the naive versus memory experiments, while other data came from Illumina-based sequencing. The paper as a whole reports these results and caveats: Sequencing of naive versus memory cells indicated that the assay detects memory recall responses, not primary responses primed during culture. Crossreactivity analysis centred on spike protein, so crossreactivity against other viral proteins was not assessed. The study was limited by small numbers of patients and tested TCRs. No donor contributed both pre-pandemic and post-infection samples, which limited tracing the source of pre-existing responses. Significantly weaker SARS-CoV-2-driven expansion was shown by crossreactive clones than by monoreactive clones, consistent with antigenic imprinting. About 65% of donors had memory CD4+ clonotypes that crossrecognized SARS-CoV-2 and at least one common cold coronavirus spike.

From the cysteine through the phenylalanine, the CDR3 covers 16 amino acids. The CDR3 DNA has 48 bases and is translated from base 1. Via the germline V gene, CDR1 is LGHNA and CDR2 YNFKEQ. V is clipped by 0 bases and J by 1 base, and the sequence between their germline boundaries is 10 bases long. This clone was picked up a small number of times. Its target antigen remains unknown. Per-base qualities were not stored, and no clone one base away is much larger. Naive and memory CD4+ T cells were separated from cryopreserved PBMCs by first enriching for CD4 and then performing EasySep naive CD4+ T cell enrichment. PBMCs were isolated from leukapheresis product or whole blood by Ficoll-Paque PLUS gradient centrifugation. PBMCs were either cryopreserved at -140°C or used fresh in the expansion assay. The QIAamp Micro DNA Kit was used to extract genomic DNA from the CD4+ T cells. Deep-resolution immunoSEQ TCR-beta sequencing was performed on DNA from uncultured naive and memory CD4+ T cells. As for the authors' bioinformatics: Preprocessing removed nonproductive sequences and CDR3s not starting with C, not ending with F or W, or shorter than 7 amino acids. Cultured and uncultured naive and memory CD4+ repertoires were searched for previously identified spike- and CEF-reactive CDR3s. After three terminal residues were trimmed from each end, CDR3 homology was quantified as pairwise Levenshtein distance using the stringdist R package. As stored in TCRdb, this immuneACCESS dataset retains in-frame rearrangements with V and J assigned. A fraction of the clones does not appear; measured against another copy, unresolved V genes explain less than half of the discrepancy, and the remainder lacks a known reason. That table gives V, J and clone size, and the DNA gave D and trimming. For this sample there are approximately 50,000 clones; around 90% appear just once. The ten largest make up about 0.36% of the sample.

What was sequenced was naive CD4+ T cells from PBMCs. According to the study, the label for this sample's cell subset or site signals: naive CD4+ T cells isolated by negative enrichment. The chain is made from TRBV4-2 and TRBJ1-5, with TRBD1 tentatively as D gene (6 bases match). This sequence was found in an adult with COVID-19. The CDR3 corresponds to CASSQEGGRSNQPQHF. Read as DNA, the sequence is TGTGCCAGCAGCCAAGAAGGGGGTCGGAGCAATCAGCCCCAGCATTTT.